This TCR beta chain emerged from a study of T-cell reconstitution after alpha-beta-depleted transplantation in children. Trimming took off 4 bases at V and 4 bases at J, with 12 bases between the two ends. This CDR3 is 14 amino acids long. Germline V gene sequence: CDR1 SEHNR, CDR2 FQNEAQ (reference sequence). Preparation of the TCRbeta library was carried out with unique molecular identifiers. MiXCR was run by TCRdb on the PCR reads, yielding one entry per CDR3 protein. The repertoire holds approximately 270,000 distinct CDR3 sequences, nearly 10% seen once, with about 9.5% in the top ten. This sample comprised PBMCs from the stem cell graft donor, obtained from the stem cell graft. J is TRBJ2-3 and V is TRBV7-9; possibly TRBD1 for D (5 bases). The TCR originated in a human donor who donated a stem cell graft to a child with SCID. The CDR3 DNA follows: TGTGCCAGCAGCTCCCCAGGGTTTTCAGATACGCAGTATTTT. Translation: CASSSPGFSDTQYF.